This passage covers 29 T cell receptor beta chains from one sample sequenced in a study of cytomegalovirus exposure and HLA in healthy donors. Profiling relied on immunoSEQ multiplex PCR, and the TCRdb table lists in-frame clones only, not all of them. The data contain approximately 200,000 clones, around nine tenths of them singletons. Sequenced material: PBMCs. Receptors were obtained from a woman under 30 in good health and CMV-seronegative.

V is TRBV6-1 and J is TRBJ1-2; 7 bases align to TRBD1. The trim removed 7 bases at V and 6 bases at J, leaving 11 bases unmatched. The length of the CDR3 is 14 residues. Per germline, CDR1 MNHNS and CDR2 SASEGT. As DNA, the CDR3 is TGTGCCAGCACTTTTAACAGGGGAAGGGATGGCTACACCTTC. Protein product: CASTFNRGRDGYTF.

The rearrangement joins TRBV5-6 to TRBJ1-5; no reliable D call. Germline CDR1 SGHDT, CDR2 YYEEEE. The CDR3 sequence is 12 residues long. The V and J ends lost 3 bases and 9 bases respectively, with 10 bases between them. The CDR3 spells CASSSQIGPQHF. CDR3 DNA sequence: TGTGCCAGCAGCTCCCAGATTGGGCCCCAGCATTTT.

The genes are TRBV29-1 and TRBJ1-2, with a weak D call TRBD1 (6 bases). The germline V and J ends were trimmed by 4 bases and 0 bases, with 12 bases remaining between them. This CDR3 has 14 residues. CDR1 SQVTM and CDR2 ANQGSEA come from the germline V gene. The DNA of the CDR3 is TGCAGCGTTGGGTCGGGACATACTAACTATGGCTACACCTTC. Translating it yields CSVGSGHTNYGYTF.

The CDR3 DNA reads as TGTGCCAGCAGTTTTAGACTTACGGAGACCCAGTACTTC. Translation: CASSFRLTETQYF. The V call is TRBV7-2, the J call TRBJ2-5; D uncertain. The V gene's germline CDR1 is SGHTA and CDR2 FQGNSA. The CDR3 contains 13 residues. V lost 6 bases to trimming and J lost 5 bases, with 13 bases between them.

This clone is a singleton in its sample. V gene TRBV12-5 combines with J gene TRBJ2-5; 7 nucleotides match TRBD2. Per the germline V gene, CDR1 is LGHNT and CDR2 is FRNRAP. With V trimmed by 6 bases and J by 4 bases, 17 bases remained unmatched. The CDR3 length is 17 residues. The CDR3 is CASGLALLAGVGETQYF. In DNA, the CDR3 is TGTGCTAGTGGCCTCGCCTTGCTGGCGGGAGTAGGAGAGACCCAGTACTTC.

The rearrangement joins TRBV7-9 to TRBJ2-7; TRBD1 matches at 10 bases. CDR1 is SEHNR and CDR2 is FQNEAQ in the germline V gene (reference sequence). The CDR3 length is 16 residues. V was pared by 5 bases and J by 4 bases, with 11 bases of the junction left unmatched. This CDR3 is CASSPAGGQGSYEQYF. The CDR3 region has the DNA TGTGCCAGCAGCCCAGCAGGGGGACAGGGGAGTTACGAGCAGTACTTC. The full variable domain, its missing parts supplied by reference TRBV7-9 and TRBJ2-7, is DTGVSQNPRHKITKRGQNVTFRCDPISEHNRLYWYRQTLGQGPEFLTYFQNEAQLEKSRLLSDRFSAERPKGSFSTLEIQRTEQGDSAMYLCASSPAGGQGSYEQYFGPGTRLTVT.

The V and J genes are TRBV27 and TRBJ1-5; D might be TRBD1 (5 bases). CDR3 length: 13 residues. V lost 7 bases, J lost 7 bases, and 14 bases lay in between. The germline V gene has CDR1 MNHEY and CDR2 SMNVEV (reference sequence). Written as DNA, the CDR3 is TGTGCCAGCATCCCCGGGAGGGGCCAGCCCCAGCATTTT. Encoded protein: CASIPGRGQPQHF.

The rearrangement uses TRBV30 and TRBJ1-4; no definite D call. This CDR3 has 15 residues. V dropped 1 base and J dropped 0 bases, with 9 bases sitting between them. Looked up from germline, CDR1 is GTSNPN and CDR2 is SVGIG (reference sequence). CDR3 residues: CAWSAGRATNEKLFF. The CDR3 DNA is TGTGCCTGGAGTGCGGGGAGAGCAACTAATGAAAAACTGTTTTTT.

The chain is built from TRBV27 and TRBJ1-5; D is perhaps TRBD1 (6 bases). Trimming stripped 6 bases from V and 7 bases from J, with 16 bases between. Per germline, CDR1 MNHEY and CDR2 SMNVEV (reference sequence). CDR3 length: 14 amino acids. CDR3 in amino acids: CASSPGAGVQPQHF. The CDR3 nucleotides are TGTGCCAGCAGCCCCGGGGCAGGGGTGCAGCCCCAGCATTTT.

This chain links TRBV11-1 with TRBJ1-1; 11 nucleotides agree with TRBD1. The CDR3 extends over 16 amino acids. The V gene end was trimmed by 6 bases and the J gene end by 4 bases; junction bases not matched to a gene: 10. CDR1 and CDR2 from the germline V gene are SGHAT and FQDESV (reference sequence). The CDR3 loop reads CASRHGTGGRPTEAFF. The CDR3 DNA sequence: TGTGCCAGCAGACATGGGACAGGGGGTAGGCCCACTGAAGCTTTCTTT.

This clone was observed a few times. The rearrangement links TRBV5-1 to TRBJ2-2, with 8 bases fitting TRBD2. Germline values: CDR1 SGHRS, CDR2 YFSETQ. The CDR3 runs to 15 residues. V lost 3 bases, J lost 6 bases, and 7 bases stayed unmatched. This CDR3 is CASSYGRGLSGELFF. CDR3 DNA: TGCGCCAGCAGCTACGGGAGGGGTTTATCCGGGGAGCTGTTTTTT.

This chain joins TRBV30 and TRBJ1-2; D may be TRBD1 (5 bases). This CDR3 is 12 amino acids long. Trimming removed 4 bases from V and 6 bases from J, with 12 bases in between. CDR1 and CDR2 (germline): GTSNPN, SVGIG (reference sequence). The CDR3 sequence is CAWTKSGDGYTF. The CDR3 bases are TGTGCCTGGACCAAATCGGGGGATGGCTACACCTTC.

The chain combines TRBV10-1 with TRBJ2-7; 9 nucleotides align to TRBD2. Germline CDR1 WNHNN, CDR2 SYGVQD (reference sequence). V lost 4 bases, J lost 2 bases, and 3 bases stayed unmatched. The CDR3 has 14 amino acids. CDR3 DNA: TGCGCCAGCAGTGGGCCTAGCGGGACCTACGAGCAGTACTTC. Translated: CASSGPSGTYEQYF.

The rearrangement uses TRBV29-1 and TRBJ2-1; TRBD1 matches at 9 bases. Germline CDR1 SQVTM, CDR2 ANQGSEA. This CDR3 is 15 amino acids long. J was trimmed by 7 bases and V by 4 bases; bases with no gene match: 11. DNA for the CDR3: TGCAGCGTTGCACCGACCGGGACAGGGAGTAATGAGCAGTTCTTC. This codes for CSVAPTGTGSNEQFF.

The genes are TRBV27 and TRBJ2-1, with D possibly being TRBD2 (5 bases). Trimming took off 8 bases at V and 6 bases at J, with 14 bases between the two ends. From germline, CDR1 is MNHEY and CDR2 SMNVEV (reference sequence). CDR3 length: 13 residues. The CDR3 DNA is TGTGCCAGCGGCCTTGGGAGAGGCAATGAGCAGTTCTTC. Its protein is CASGLGRGNEQFF.

This clone was observed at least ten times. The chain has TRBV4-1 and TRBJ1-1; D not certain. In germline, CDR1 is MGHRA, CDR2 YSYEKL. The CDR3 is 14 residues long. Trimming took off 6 bases at V and 2 bases at J, with 13 bases between the two ends. CDR3 nucleotide sequence: TGCGCCAGCAGGGGAGTATTATTCAACACTGAAGCTTTCTTT. This translates into CASRGVLFNTEAFF.

The CDR3 DNA reads TGCGCCAGCAGCCAATTCGGGACAAACCAAGAGACCCAGTACTTC. This translates into CASSQFGTNQETQYF. The chain combines TRBV4-1 with TRBJ2-5; tentative D call: TRBD1 (6 bases). This CDR3 comprises 15 residues. V was pared by 2 bases and J by 0 bases, with 10 bases between. Germline CDR1 reads MGHRA; CDR2 reads YSYEKL.

This clone occurred once. The chain carries TRBV7-2 and TRBJ1-2, with 7 bases aligning to TRBD1. This CDR3 is 15 amino acids long. V trimming: 1 base; J trimming: 7 bases; junction bases outside the gene matches: 9. Germline values: CDR1 SGHTA, CDR2 FQGNSA. This CDR3 reads CASSLEAGGDSGYTF. The DNA of the CDR3 is TGTGCCAGCAGCTTAGAGGCAGGGGGAGATAGTGGCTACACCTTC.

This clone came up a few times. V and J are TRBV30 and TRBJ1-5; no firm D call. Germline V CDR1 and CDR2: GTSNPN, SVGIG (reference sequence). V was trimmed by 1 base and J by 7 bases, leaving 14 bases between them. CDR3 length: 14 residues. CDR3 DNA sequence: TGTGCCTGGAGTGGCCCTCCGGGGAGACAGCCCCAGCATTTT. It specifies CAWSGPPGRQPQHF. Full variable domain (rest looked up from reference TRBV30 and TRBJ1-5): SQTIHQWPATLVQPVGSPLSLECTVEGTSNPNLYWYRQAAGRGLQLLFYSVGIGQISSEVPQNLSASRPQDRQFILSSKKLLLSDSGFYLCAWSGPPGRQPQHFGDGTRLSIL.

V gene TRBV7-9 combines with J gene TRBJ2-1; possibly TRBD2 for D (5 bases). V shed 1 base and J shed 10 bases, with 5 bases lying between them. Germline V gene sequence: CDR1 SEHNR, CDR2 FQNEAQ (reference sequence). The CDR3 covers 11 residues. The CDR3 reads CASSLGREQFF. The DNA of the CDR3 is TGTGCCAGCAGCTTAGGGAGGGAGCAGTTCTTC.

V usage is TRBV5-1 and J usage is TRBJ2-7, with 13 bases matching TRBD2. The trim removed 0 bases at V and 0 bases at J, leaving 9 bases unmatched. In germline, CDR1 is SGHRS, CDR2 YFSETQ. The CDR3 sequence is 19 residues long. The CDR3 protein is CASSLELGLAGRISYEQYF. The CDR3 region has the DNA TGCGCCAGCAGCTTGGAATTGGGACTAGCGGGACGAATCTCCTACGAGCAGTACTTC.

The rearrangement joins TRBV28 to TRBJ2-7; TRBD2 aligns across 14 bases. Trimming removed 3 bases from V and 6 bases from J; junction bases left unmatched: 7. The CDR3 extends over 16 amino acids. The V gene's germline CDR1 is MDHEN and CDR2 SYDVKM. CDR3 loop: CASSFRLAGGPGEQYF. The DNA for the CDR3 is TGTGCCAGCAGTTTCCGACTAGCGGGAGGGCCAGGCGAGCAGTACTTC. The variable domain in full, completed from reference TRBV28 and TRBJ2-7, reads DVKVTQSSRYLVKRTGEKVFLECVQDMDHENMFWYRQDPGLGLRLIYFSYDVKMKEKGDIPEGYSVSREKKERFSLILESASTNQTSMYLCASSFRLAGGPGEQYFGPGTRLTVT.

V is TRBV27 and J is TRBJ2-5, with D perhaps TRBD2 (5 bases). This CDR3 has 14 residues. Trimming took off 4 bases at V and 2 bases at J, with 11 bases between the two ends. CDR1 is MNHEY, CDR2 SMNVEV, per germline (reference sequence). CDR3 sequence reads: CASSSLLEQETQYF. CDR3 sequence (DNA): TGTGCCAGCAGTTCGCTACTAGAACAAGAGACCCAGTACTTC.

V gene TRBV28 combines with J gene TRBJ1-4; 9 bases are a match to TRBD1. V shed 5 bases and J 10 bases; nucleotides not matched to a gene: 8. Germline V lookup: CDR1 MDHEN, CDR2 SYDVKM. The CDR3 is 14 amino acids. CDR3 coding DNA: TGTGCCAGCAGTATTCCCGAGACAGGGGGAAAACTGTTTTTT. This gives the protein CASSIPETGGKLFF.

The J gene is TRBJ2-7, the V gene TRBV5-6, with 12 nucleotides matching TRBD2. The germline V gene encodes CDR1 SGHDT and CDR2 YYEEEE. Germline trimming cut 4 bases from V and 4 bases from J; bases unmatched to any gene: 6. The CDR3 runs 15 residues. The CDR3 loop reads CASSPSGTSGYEQYF. DNA for the CDR3: TGTGCCAGCAGCCCAAGCGGGACTAGCGGGTACGAGCAGTACTTC.

V and J are TRBV7-2 and TRBJ1-1; D is undetermined. The CDR3 length is 15 residues. Trimming stripped 5 bases from V and 1 base from J, with 14 bases between. From germline, CDR1 is SGHTA and CDR2 FQGNSA. The CDR3 here is CASSPAGRPNTEAFF. In DNA form, the CDR3 reads TGTGCCAGCAGCCCCGCGGGCAGGCCGAACACTGAAGCTTTCTTT.

This CDR3 is CASSARDRPTYEQYF. Here the CDR3 DNA reads TGTGCCAGCAGTGCAAGGGACAGGCCCACCTACGAGCAGTACTTC. The V gene is TRBV2, the J gene TRBJ2-7, with 8 bases aligning to TRBD1. CDR1 SNHLY and CDR2 FYNNEI come from the germline V gene. Trimming removed 4 bases from V and 2 bases from J; junction bases left unmatched: 7. This CDR3 comprises 15 residues. Full variable domain (rest looked up from reference TRBV2 and TRBJ2-7): EPEVTQTPSHQVTQMGQEVILRCVPISNHLYFYWYRQILGQKVEFLVSFYNNEISEKSEIFDDQFSVERPDGSNFTLKIRSTKLEDSAMYFCASSARDRPTYEQYFGPGTRLTVT.

This chain uses TRBV5-1 with TRBJ2-3; TRBD2 agrees at 12 bases. The V gene's germline CDR1 is SGHRS and CDR2 YFSETQ. The CDR3 loop spans 17 amino acids. Trimming took 0 bases from V and 3 from J; bases not matched to a gene: 5. CDR3 in DNA: TGCGCCAGCAGCTTGGGAGCTAGCGGGAGGGTAACAGATACGCAGTATTTT. Its protein is CASSLGASGRVTDTQYF.

The V call is TRBV7-9, the J call TRBJ2-5; D remains unclear. The CDR3 loop spans 13 amino acids. V was pared by 6 bases and J by 0 bases, with 8 bases between. Germline-derived CDR1 and CDR2 are SEHNR and FQNEAQ (reference sequence). DNA for the CDR3: TGTGCCAGCAGGGCGACATACCAAGAGACCCAGTACTTC. Amino acids: CASRATYQETQYF.